These T cell receptor beta chains were read from a single sample in a study of cytomegalovirus exposure and HLA in healthy donors. Produced via immunoSEQ multiplex PCR; TCRdb's table is partial and in-frame only. The data show hundreds of thousands of clones, approximately 82% seen once. The sample was PBMCs. The source is a male donor in good health and CMV-seronegative. Both conserved end residues are part of each CDR3. D genes are given only for firm matches. Size is omitted from some rows. Given values are once, few, many or a class for expanded clones.

>TRBD1|NA|TRBJ2-2|TRBV30
CASRQGASQNTGELFF
TGTGCCTCGAGACAGGGGGCTTCACAGAACACCGGGGAGCTGTTTTTT
>NA|NA|TRBJ2-5|TRBV21-1
CASSKDWAGAHQETQYF
TGTGCCAGCAGCAAAGATTGGGCAGGGGCACACCAAGAGACCCAGTACTTC
>TRBD1|NA|TRBJ2-7|TRBV7-8
CASSQGGTGEYEQYF
TGTGCCAGCAGCCAGGGGGGGACAGGGGAATACGAGCAGTACTTC
>TRBD1|few|TRBJ2-2|TRBV6-1
CASSRPQGVTGELFF
TGTGCCAGCAGTAGGCCCCAGGGGGTGACCGGGGAGCTGTTTTTT
>NA|NA|TRBJ2-7|TRBV7-9
CASSLGAGFYEQYF
TGTGCCAGCAGCTTGGGTGCAGGGTTCTACGAGCAGTACTTC
>NA|NA|TRBJ1-4|TRBV19
CASSVLTKREKLFF
TGTGCCAGTAGTGTTTTAACCAAGCGTGAAAAACTGTTTTTT
>NA|NA|TRBJ2-3|TRBV6-5
CASSYGTRSPDTQYF
TGTGCCAGCAGTTACGGGACACGAAGCCCAGATACGCAGTATTTT
>NA|once|TRBJ1-1|TRBV19
CASSIYAGRIEAFF
TGTGCCAGTAGTATATATGCGGGGCGAATTGAAGCTTTCTTT
>NA|NA|TRBJ1-1|TRBV5-8
CASTLRGGGTEAFF
TGTGCCAGCACCCTCCGGGGTGGCGGCACTGAAGCTTTCTTT
>NA|NA|TRBJ2-7|TRBV25-1
CASSFNEQYF
TGTGCCAGCAGTTTCAACGAGCAGTACTTC
>NA|NA|TRBJ2-1|TRBV6-5
CASSYGQSSYNEQFF
TGTGCCAGCAGTTACGGGCAGAGCTCCTACAATGAGCAGTTCTTC
>TRBD2|NA|TRBJ2-5|TRBV7-6
CATTPSGSGETQYF
TGTGCCACAACCCCTAGCGGGAGTGGAGAGACCCAGTACTTC
>TRBD1|NA|TRBJ2-1|TRBV4-1
CASSQDREGAQSYNEQFF
TGCGCCAGCAGCCAGGACCGAGAGGGGGCGCAATCCTACAATGAGCAGTTCTTC
>NA|NA|TRBJ1-1|TRBV25-1
CASSELGGVNTEAFF
TGTGCCAGCAGTGAATTAGGGGGAGTGAACACTGAAGCTTTCTTT
>NA|NA|TRBJ2-7|TRBV14
CASSLRTGGTYEQYF
TGTGCCAGCAGCCTGCGAACAGGCGGTACCTACGAGCAGTACTTC
>TRBD1|NA|TRBJ2-3|TRBV6-5
CASSYEGTGTDTQYF
TGTGCCAGCAGTTACGAGGGGACAGGCACAGATACGCAGTATTTT
>TRBD2|few|TRBJ2-1|TRBV19
CASSISRTSDNEQFF
TGTGCCAGTAGTATATCTCGGACTAGTGACAATGAGCAGTTCTTC
>TRBD2|NA|TRBJ2-2|TRBV5-1
CASSLAGEGTGELFF
TGCGCCAGCAGCTTAGCGGGAGAGGGCACCGGGGAGCTGTTTTTT
>NA|NA|TRBJ1-6|TRBV18
CASSPNAAGFNSPLHF
TGTGCCAGCTCACCTAACGCTGCAGGGTTCAATTCACCCCTCCACTTT
>NA|NA|TRBJ1-1|TRBV29-1
CSVSITGRNTEAFF
TGCAGCGTTTCCATTACAGGGAGGAACACTGAAGCTTTCTTT
>NA|NA|TRBJ1-2|TRBV4-1
CASSQLEEGLYGYTF
TGCGCCAGCAGCCAGTTGGAGGAGGGCCTCTATGGCTACACCTTC
>TRBD2|NA|TRBJ2-3|TRBV6-5
CASSPGGAATHTRYF
TGTGCCAGCAGTCCGGGGGGGGCAGCGACCCATACGCGGTATTTT
>TRBD2|NA|TRBJ2-5|TRBV18
CASSPQGASGQETQYF
TGTGCCAGCTCACCACAGGGAGCTAGCGGGCAAGAGACCCAGTACTTC
>TRBD2|NA|TRBJ2-5|TRBV2
CASSSGRAETQYF
TGTGCCAGCAGTAGCGGGAGGGCAGAGACCCAGTACTTC
>NA|NA|TRBJ2-7|TRBV27
CASSFGQRYYEQYF
TGTGCCAGCAGCTTCGGACAGAGATACTACGAGCAGTACTTC
>TRBD2|NA|TRBJ2-3|TRBV28
CASLVWLAGVAHRTDTQYF
TGTGCCAGCCTGGTTTGGTTAGCGGGAGTAGCACATCGCACAGATACGCAGTATTTT
>TRBD2|NA|TRBJ2-7|TRBV15
CATSRSRTSGKGEQYF
TGTGCCACCAGCAGATCCCGGACTAGCGGGAAGGGAGAGCAGTACTTC
>TRBD1|NA|TRBJ1-1|TRBV18
CASSPPGTGVLRTEAFF
TGTGCCAGCTCACCACCTGGGACAGGCGTCCTTAGGACTGAAGCTTTCTTT
>NA|few|TRBJ2-3|TRBV5-1
CASSLAAGRGTDTQYF
TGCGCCAGCAGCTTGGCCGCAGGGCGCGGCACAGATACGCAGTATTTT
>NA|NA|TRBJ1-6|TRBV15
CATSNHDNFYNSPLHF
TGTGCCACCAGCAACCACGACAACTTCTATAATTCACCCCTCCACTTT
>TRBD1|NA|TRBJ1-4|TRBV4-1
CASSRGTVLGATNEKLFF
TGCGCCAGCAGCCGGGGGACAGTTTTAGGAGCAACTAATGAAAAACTGTTTTTT
>TRBD1|NA|TRBJ2-5|TRBV7-3
CASRHSGDSQETQYF
TGTGCCAGCAGACACTCTGGGGACAGCCAAGAGACCCAGTACTTC
>TRBD2|NA|TRBJ2-7|TRBV19
CASSIGLAGDSEQYF
TGTGCCAGTAGTATCGGGCTAGCGGGGGATTCCGAGCAGTACTTC
>NA|NA|TRBJ2-7|TRBV19
CASSTQLTRYYEQYF
TGTGCCAGTAGTACCCAACTAACTAGATACTACGAGCAGTACTTC
>NA|few|TRBJ2-3|TRBV5-4
CASSFERGDTQYF
TGTGCCAGCAGCTTCGAAAGAGGAGATACGCAGTATTTT
>NA|NA|TRBJ2-7|TRBV28
CASSSPGGPRHEQYF
TGTGCCAGCAGTTCCCCCGGGGGACCTCGGCACGAGCAGTACTTC
>NA|NA|TRBJ2-7|TRBV27
CASLSPGGGNEQYF
TGTGCCAGCCTCTCGCCAGGGGGAGGAAACGAGCAGTACTTC
>TRBD1|few|TRBJ1-4|TRBV6-6
CASSSGQGEKQEKLFF
TGTGCCAGCAGTTCAGGACAGGGGGAGAAGCAGGAAAAACTGTTTTTT
>TRBD1|NA|TRBJ2-6|TRBV28
CASSPLGTGDMYGGANVLTF
TGTGCCAGCAGCCCTCTCGGGACAGGTGATATGTACGGTGGGGCCAACGTCCTGACTTTC
>TRBD1|NA|TRBJ2-1|TRBV7-9
CASSFRNRDRVYNEQFF
TGTGCCAGCAGCTTTCGGAACCGGGACAGGGTCTACAATGAGCAGTTCTTC
>NA|NA|TRBJ1-4|TRBV6-1
CASSESRAEKLFF
TGTGCCAGCAGTGAATCCAGGGCTGAAAAACTGTTTTTT
>NA|NA|TRBJ2-2|TRBV7-8
CASSFGLDTGELFF
TGTGCCAGCAGCTTCGGTCTAGACACCGGGGAGCTGTTTTTT
>TRBD1|NA|TRBJ1-2|TRBV19
CASSGAWTGLYGYTF
TGTGCCAGTAGTGGGGCCTGGACAGGGCTCTATGGCTACACCTTC
>NA|once|TRBJ1-4|TRBV10-2
CASLGVPSGEKLFF
TGCGCCAGCTTAGGGGTGCCTTCGGGTGAAAAACTGTTTTTT
>NA|few|TRBJ1-1|TRBV19
CASSPNSGFHTEAFF
TGTGCCAGTAGTCCTAATAGTGGTTTTCACACTGAAGCTTTCTTT
>TRBD2|NA|TRBJ2-7|TRBV7-7
CASSPGLASTYEQYF
TGTGCTAGCAGCCCCGGACTAGCGTCTACCTACGAGCAGTACTTC
>NA|NA|TRBJ2-2|TRBV28
CASTIQGYTGELFF
TGTGCCAGCACCATTCAGGGCTACACCGGGGAGCTGTTTTTT
>TRBD2|few|TRBJ2-1|TRBV28
CASSGSPHEQFF
TGTGCCAGTAGCGGGAGTCCCCATGAGCAGTTCTTC
>NA|NA|TRBJ1-1|TRBV19
CASSLQGGRTEAFF
TGTGCCAGTAGTCTACAGGGTGGTCGAACTGAAGCTTTCTTT
>TRBD1|NA|TRBJ1-2|TRBV6-6
CASSSGQGTYGYTF
TGTGCCAGCAGCTCCGGACAGGGGACCTATGGCTACACCTTC
>NA|NA|TRBJ1-4|TRBV6-6
CASFYGTNEKLFF
TGTGCCAGCTTTTACGGTACTAATGAAAAACTGTTTTTT